The present T cell receptor beta chain was sequenced within a study of blood T cell repertoires in COVID-19. This clone has only one observation. Profiled with immunoSEQ multiplex PCR; TCRdb holds only in-frame clones, not every one. The sample carries about 230,000 clones, approximately 80% recorded once. The germline gives CDR1 GTSNPN, CDR2 SVGIG (reference sequence). V lost 4 bases and J lost 9, with 12 bases in between. The CDR3 has 12 amino acids. The sequencing sample was made of peripheral blood. The chain couples TRBV30 to TRBJ2-2; D unclear. This receptor was identified in a man aged 35-49 years who had recovered from COVID-19. The CDR3, as DNA: TGTGCCTGGACGCCCCGGGTACGGGAGCTGTTTTTT. Amino acid sequence: CAWTPRVRELFF.